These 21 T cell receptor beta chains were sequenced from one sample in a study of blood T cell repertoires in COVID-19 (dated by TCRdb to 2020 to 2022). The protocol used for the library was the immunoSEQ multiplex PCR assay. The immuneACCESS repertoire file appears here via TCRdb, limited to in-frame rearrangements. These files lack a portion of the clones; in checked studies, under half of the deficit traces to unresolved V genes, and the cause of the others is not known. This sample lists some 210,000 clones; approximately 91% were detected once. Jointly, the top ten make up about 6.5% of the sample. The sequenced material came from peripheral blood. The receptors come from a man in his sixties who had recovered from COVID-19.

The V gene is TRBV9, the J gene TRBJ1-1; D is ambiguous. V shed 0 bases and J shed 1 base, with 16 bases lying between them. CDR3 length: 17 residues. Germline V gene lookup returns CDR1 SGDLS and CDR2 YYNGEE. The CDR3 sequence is CASSVAAGIGPNTEAFF. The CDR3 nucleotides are TGTGCCAGCAGCGTAGCTGCAGGTATCGGTCCGAACACTGAAGCTTTCTTT.

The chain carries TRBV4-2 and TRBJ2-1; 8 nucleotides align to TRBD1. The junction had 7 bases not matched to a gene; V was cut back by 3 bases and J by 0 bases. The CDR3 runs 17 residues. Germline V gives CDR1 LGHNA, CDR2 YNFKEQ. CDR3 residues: CASSHGQGRGSYNEQFF. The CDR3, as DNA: TGTGCCAGCAGCCATGGACAGGGTCGGGGCTCCTACAATGAGCAGTTCTTC.

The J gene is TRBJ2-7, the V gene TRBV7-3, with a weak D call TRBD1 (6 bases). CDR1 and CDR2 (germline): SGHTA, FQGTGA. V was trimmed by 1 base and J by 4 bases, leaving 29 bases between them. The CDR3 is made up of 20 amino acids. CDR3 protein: CASSLMFLSERTVSCYEQYF. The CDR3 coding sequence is TGTGCCAGCAGCTTAATGTTTCTCTCGGAAAGGACAGTTTCTTGTTACGAGCAGTACTTC. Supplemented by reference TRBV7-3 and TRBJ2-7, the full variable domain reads GAGVSQTPSNKVTEKGKYVELRCDPISGHTALYWYRQSLGQGPEFLIYFQGTGAADDSGLPNDRFFAVRPEGSVSTLKIQRTERGDSAVYLCASSLMFLSERTVSCYEQYFGPGTRLTVT.

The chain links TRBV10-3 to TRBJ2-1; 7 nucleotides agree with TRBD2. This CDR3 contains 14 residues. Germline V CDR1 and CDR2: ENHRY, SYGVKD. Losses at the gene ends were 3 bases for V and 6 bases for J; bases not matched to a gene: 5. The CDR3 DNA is TGTGCCATCAGTGACTTCACTAGCGCCAATGAGCAGTTCTTC. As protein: CAISDFTSANEQFF.

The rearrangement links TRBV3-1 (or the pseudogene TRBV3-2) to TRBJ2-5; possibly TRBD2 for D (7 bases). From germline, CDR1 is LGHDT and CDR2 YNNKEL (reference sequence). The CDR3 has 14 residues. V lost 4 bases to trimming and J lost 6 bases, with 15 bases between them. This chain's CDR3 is CASSPYGGAKTQYF. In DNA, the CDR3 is TGTGCCAGCAGCCCATATGGGGGGGCGAAGACCCAGTACTTC.

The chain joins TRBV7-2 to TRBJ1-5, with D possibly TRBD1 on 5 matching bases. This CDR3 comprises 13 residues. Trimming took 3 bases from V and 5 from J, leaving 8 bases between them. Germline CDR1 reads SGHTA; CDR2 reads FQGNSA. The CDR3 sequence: CASSLGGDQPQHF. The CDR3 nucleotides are TGTGCCAGCAGCTTGGGAGGGGATCAGCCCCAGCATTTT.

CDR3 amino acids: CASSSRTGIRFLHF. The CDR3 DNA is TGTGCCAGCAGCTCCAGGACAGGGATTAGATTCCTCCACTTT. The chain uses TRBV11-2 and TRBJ1-6, with 8 nucleotides matching TRBD1. Germline values: CDR1 SGHAT, CDR2 FQNNGV. J gave up 15 bases and V 4 bases, and 11 bases lay outside the gene matches. The CDR3 consists of 14 residues.

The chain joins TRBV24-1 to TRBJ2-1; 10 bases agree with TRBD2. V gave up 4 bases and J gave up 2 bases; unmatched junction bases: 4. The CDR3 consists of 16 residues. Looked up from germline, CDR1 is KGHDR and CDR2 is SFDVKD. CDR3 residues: CATSDSLAGAYNEQFF. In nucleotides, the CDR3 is TGTGCCACCAGTGACTCCCTAGCGGGGGCCTACAATGAGCAGTTCTTC.

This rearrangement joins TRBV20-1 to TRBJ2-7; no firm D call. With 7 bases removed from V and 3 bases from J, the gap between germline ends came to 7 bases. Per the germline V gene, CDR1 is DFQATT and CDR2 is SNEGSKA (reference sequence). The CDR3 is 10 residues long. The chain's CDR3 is CSGYLYEQYF. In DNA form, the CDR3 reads TGCAGTGGCTACCTCTACGAGCAGTACTTC.

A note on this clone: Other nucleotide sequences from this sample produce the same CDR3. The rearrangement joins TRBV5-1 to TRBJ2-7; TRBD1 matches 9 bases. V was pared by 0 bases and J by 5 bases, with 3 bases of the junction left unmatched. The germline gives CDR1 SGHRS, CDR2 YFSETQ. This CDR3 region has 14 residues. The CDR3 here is CASSLGDRANEQYF. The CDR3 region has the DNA TGCGCCAGCAGCTTGGGGGACAGGGCTAACGAGCAGTACTTC. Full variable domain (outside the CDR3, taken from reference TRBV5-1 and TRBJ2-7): KAGVTQTPRYLIKTRGQQVTLSCSPISGHRSVSWYQQTPGQGLQFLFEYFSETQRNKGNFPGRFSGRQFSNSRSEMNVSTLELGDSALYLCASSLGDRANEQYFGPGTRLTVT.

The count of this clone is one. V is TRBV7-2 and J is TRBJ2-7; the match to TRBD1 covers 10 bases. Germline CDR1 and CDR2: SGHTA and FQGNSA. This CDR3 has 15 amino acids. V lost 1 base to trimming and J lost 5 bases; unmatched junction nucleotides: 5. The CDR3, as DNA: TGTGCCAGCAGCTTAGTGGGGACAGGGGCTCACGAGCAGTACTTC. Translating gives CASSLVGTGAHEQYF.

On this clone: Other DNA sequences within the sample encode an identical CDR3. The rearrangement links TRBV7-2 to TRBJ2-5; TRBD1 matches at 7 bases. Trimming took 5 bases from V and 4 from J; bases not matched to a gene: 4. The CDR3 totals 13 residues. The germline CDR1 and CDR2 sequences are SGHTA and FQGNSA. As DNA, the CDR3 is TGTGCCAGCAGCCGACAGGGCGGAGAGACCCAGTACTTC. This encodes CASSRQGGETQYF.

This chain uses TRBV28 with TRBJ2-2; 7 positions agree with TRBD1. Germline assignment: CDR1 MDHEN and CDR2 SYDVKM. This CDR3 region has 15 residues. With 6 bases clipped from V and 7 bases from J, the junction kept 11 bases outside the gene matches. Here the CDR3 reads CASRGQSLMGGELFF. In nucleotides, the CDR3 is TGTGCCAGCAGGGGACAGTCGCTGATGGGCGGGGAGCTGTTTTTT. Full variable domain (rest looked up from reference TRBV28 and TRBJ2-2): DVKVTQSSRYLVKRTGEKVFLECVQDMDHENMFWYRQDPGLGLRLIYFSYDVKMKEKGDIPEGYSVSREKKERFSLILESASTNQTSMYLCASRGQSLMGGELFFGEGSRLTVL.

CDR3 sequence (DNA): TGTGCCAGCAGCCACAAGGACAGGGACCAAGAGACCCAGTACTTC. This encodes CASSHKDRDQETQYF. This chain connects TRBV5-4 to TRBJ2-5; the match to TRBD1 covers 8 bases. CDR1 and CDR2 (germline): SGHNT, YYREEE (reference sequence). The junction had 5 bases not matched to a gene; V was cut back by 4 bases and J by 0 bases. The CDR3 runs to 15 residues. Filled out from reference TRBV5-4 and TRBJ2-5, the complete variable domain reads ETGVTQSPTHLIKTRGQQVTLRCSSQSGHNTVSWYQQALGQGPQFIFQYYREEENGRGNFPPRFSGLQFPNYSSELNVNALELDDSALYLCASSHKDRDQETQYFGPGTRLLVL.

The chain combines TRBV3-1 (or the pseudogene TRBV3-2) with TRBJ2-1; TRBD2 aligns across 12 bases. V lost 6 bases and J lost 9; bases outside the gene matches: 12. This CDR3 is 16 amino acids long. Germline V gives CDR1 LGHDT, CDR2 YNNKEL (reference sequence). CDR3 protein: CASSPSPSGRAGEQFF. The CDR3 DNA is TGTGCCAGCAGTCCCTCCCCTAGCGGGAGGGCGGGTGAGCAGTTCTTC.

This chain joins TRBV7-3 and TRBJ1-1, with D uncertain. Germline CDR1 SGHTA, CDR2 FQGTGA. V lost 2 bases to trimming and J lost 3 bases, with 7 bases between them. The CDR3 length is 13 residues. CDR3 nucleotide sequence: TGTGCCAGCAGCTTACGGGGTGACACTGAAGCTTTCTTT. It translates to CASSLRGDTEAFF.

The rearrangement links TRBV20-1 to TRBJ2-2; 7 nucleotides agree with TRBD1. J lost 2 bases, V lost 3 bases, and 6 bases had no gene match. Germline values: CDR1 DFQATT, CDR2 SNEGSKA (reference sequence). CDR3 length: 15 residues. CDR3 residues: CSASIGGLNTGELFF. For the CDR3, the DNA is TGCAGTGCTAGTATAGGGGGCCTAAACACCGGGGAGCTGTTTTTT.

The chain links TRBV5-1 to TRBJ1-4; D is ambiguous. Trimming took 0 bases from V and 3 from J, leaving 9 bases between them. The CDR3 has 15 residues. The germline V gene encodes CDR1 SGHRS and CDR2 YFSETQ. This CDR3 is CASSLEHRANEKLFF. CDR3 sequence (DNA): TGCGCCAGCAGCTTGGAGCACAGAGCTAATGAAAAACTGTTTTTT.

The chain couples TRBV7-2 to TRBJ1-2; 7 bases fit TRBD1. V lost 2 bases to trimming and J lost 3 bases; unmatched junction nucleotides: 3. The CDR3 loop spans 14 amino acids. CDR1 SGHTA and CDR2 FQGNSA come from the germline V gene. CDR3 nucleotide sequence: TGTGCCAGCAGCTTACAAACAGGGGACTATGGCTACACCTTC. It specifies CASSLQTGDYGYTF.

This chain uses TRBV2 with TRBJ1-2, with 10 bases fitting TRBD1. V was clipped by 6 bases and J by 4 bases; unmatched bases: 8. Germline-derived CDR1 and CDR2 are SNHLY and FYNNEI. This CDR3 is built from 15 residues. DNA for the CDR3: TGTGCCAGCAGGGTGACAGGGGGCGCTTTCTATGGCTACACCTTC. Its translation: CASRVTGGAFYGYTF.

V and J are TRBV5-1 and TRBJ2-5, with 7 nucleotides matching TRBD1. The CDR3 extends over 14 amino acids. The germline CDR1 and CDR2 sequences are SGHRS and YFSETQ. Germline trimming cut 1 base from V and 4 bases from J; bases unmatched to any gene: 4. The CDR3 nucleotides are TGCGCCAGCAGCTTGCCCAGGGGGAGAGAGACCCAGTACTTC. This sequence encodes CASSLPRGRETQYF.